These T cell receptor beta chains were read from a single sample in a study of CD8+CD57+ T cells in acquired aplastic anemia. TCRdb reprocessed the reads with MiXCR, giving one entry per CDR3 protein. The repertoire includes about 110,000 distinct CDR3 sequences, around 49% of them detected once, and 25% to 35% sits in the top ten. Sequencing input: sorted CD4+, CD8+, or CD8+CD57+ T cells (not recorded which) from PBMCs. Receptor source: a human donor in good health, serving as a control. CDR3s include the opening cysteine and the closing phenylalanine or tryptophan. Fields, in order: V gene, D gene, J gene, clone size, CDR3 protein, CDR3 DNA. A D gene is named only where the DNA matches it firmly. Only part of the rows carry a size: once, few, many, or a class if the clone is expanded.

TRBV7-9	NA	TRBJ1-2	many	CASRLRRVQQANYGYTF	TGTGCCAGCCGATTAAGAAGGGTCCAACAGGCTAACTATGGCTACACCTTC
TRBV7-9	NA	TRBJ1-6	NA	CASSLESGGGLHF	TGTGCCAGCAGCTTAGAATCCGGGGGCGGACTCCACTTT
TRBV24-1	TRBD1	TRBJ1-1	NA	CATSEPGQGGAEAFF	TGTGCCACCAGTGAACCGGGACAGGGAGGCGCTGAAGCTTTCTTT
TRBV2	TRBD2	TRBJ2-1	few	CASSVTASGRANEQFF	TGTGCCAGCAGTGTGACGGCTAGCGGGAGGGCCAATGAGCAGTTCTTC
TRBV29-1	TRBD1	TRBJ1-2	NA	CSVEVGDRVSDGYTF	TGCAGCGTTGAAGTAGGGGACAGGGTGTCCGATGGCTACACCTTC
TRBV11-1	TRBD2	TRBJ2-3	many	CASSGTGGALDTQYF	TGTGCCAGCAGCGGAACCGGGGGGGCCTTGGATACGCAGTATTTT
TRBV4-2	NA	TRBJ1-1	NA	CASSPRSTDDTEAFF	TGTGCCAGCAGCCCCCGTTCGACCGATGACACTGAAGCTTTCTTT
TRBV19	NA	TRBJ1-6	NA	CASRRKGNSPLHF	TGTGCCAGTAGGCGAAAGGGGAATTCACCCCTCCACTTT
TRBV7-2	TRBD2	TRBJ2-7	NA	CASSSSGGQAYEQYF	TGTGCCAGCAGCTCGAGCGGGGGGCAAGCCTACGAGCAGTACTTC
TRBV24-1	NA	TRBJ2-3	few	CATSDPRTSTDTQYF	TGTGCCACCAGTGACCCACGGACTAGCACAGATACGCAGTATTTT
TRBV15	TRBD2	TRBJ2-1	many	CATSRRPGLAPIGQFF	TGTGCCACCAGCCGACGACCGGGACTAGCGCCCATTGGGCAGTTCTTC
TRBV10-1	NA	TRBJ1-2	once	CASRERFDPRVVYGYTF	TGCGCCAGCAGGGAGAGGTTCGACCCCAGGGTAGTCTATGGCTACACCTTC
TRBV2	TRBD1	TRBJ2-3	NA	CASSLDRGTDTQYF	TGTGCCAGCAGTCTGGACAGGGGAACAGATACGCAGTATTTT
TRBV10-1	NA	TRBJ2-7	NA	CASSDPGAYEQYF	TGCGCCAGCAGTGATCCGGGGGCCTACGAGCAGTACTTC
TRBV4-1	TRBD1	TRBJ2-3	NA	CASSQGPGTGVVPPTDTQYF	TGCGCCAGCAGCCAAGGACCCGGGACAGGGGTAGTTCCCCCCACAGATACGCAGTATTTT
TRBV10-3	NA	TRBJ2-2	NA	CAISELGAGANTGELFF	TGTGCCATCAGTGAGTTGGGGGCAGGGGCGAACACCGGGGAGCTGTTTTTT
TRBV25-1	TRBD2	TRBJ2-3	NA	CASSFPGGGADTQYF	TGTGCCAGCAGCTTTCCCGGGGGGGGAGCAGATACGCAGTATTTT
TRBV24-1	TRBD1	TRBJ2-1	NA	CATSDPSDRGNEQFF	TGTGCCACCAGTGATCCATCGGACAGGGGGAATGAGCAGTTCTTC
TRBV25-1	TRBD1	TRBJ1-5	NA	CASSGGGRGRNQPQHF	TGTGCCAGCAGTGGGGGGGGCAGGGGGCGGAATCAGCCCCAGCATTTT
TRBV15	NA	TRBJ2-7	NA	CATGLGGYEQYF	TGTGCCACGGGGCTAGGGGGCTACGAGCAGTACTTC
TRBV7-2	NA	TRBJ2-7	NA	CASGFGAEQYF	TGTGCCAGCGGCTTCGGAGCCGAGCAGTACTTC
TRBV20-1	TRBD2	TRBJ2-1	many	CSASSLAGIYNEQFF	TGCAGTGCTAGTAGCCTAGCGGGGATATACAATGAGCAGTTCTTC
TRBV6-1	NA	TRBJ2-3	NA	CASIRASAGTDTQYF	TGTGCCAGCATCAGGGCTAGCGCAGGGACAGATACGCAGTATTTT
TRBV7-8	NA	TRBJ2-7	few	CASSPPPRDSYEQYF	TGTGCCAGCTCACCCCCCCCCCGCGACTCCTACGAGCAGTACTTC
TRBV11-2	NA	TRBJ2-7	NA	CASRSPGRRNYEQYF	TGTGCCAGCAGATCTCCGGGACGGAGGAATTACGAGCAGTACTTC
TRBV10-3	TRBD1	TRBJ1-6	NA	CAIRDGQGNSPLHF	TGTGCCATCAGAGATGGACAGGGGAATTCACCCCTCCACTTT
TRBV6-1	TRBD1	TRBJ2-5	few	CASSGGTEETQYF	TGTGCCAGCAGTGGAGGGACAGAAGAGACCCAGTACTTC
TRBV11-1	NA	TRBJ1-5	NA	CASSLEIRGNQPQHF	TGTGCCAGCAGCTTAGAGATCAGGGGCAATCAGCCCCAGCATTTT
TRBV18	TRBD1	TRBJ1-4	NA	CASSLQGGGATNEKLFF	TGTGCCAGCTCACTCCAGGGAGGGGGCGCAACTAATGAAAAACTGTTTTTT
TRBV7-8	NA	TRBJ2-5	NA	CASSLAASEETQYF	TGTGCCAGCAGCTTGGCGGCAAGCGAGGAGACCCAGTACTTC
TRBV5-6	TRBD1	TRBJ1-1	many	CASSEGAYTEAFF	TGTGCCAGCAGCGAGGGGGCCTACACTGAAGCTTTCTTT
TRBV9	TRBD1	TRBJ2-5	NA	CASSVGNRGRGETQYF	TGTGCCAGCAGCGTAGGCAACAGGGGGCGAGGGGAGACCCAGTACTTC
TRBV10-3	NA	TRBJ2-7	NA	CAIRELDKPYEQYF	TGTGCCATCAGGGAGCTGGACAAGCCCTACGAGCAGTACTTC
TRBV29-1	NA	TRBJ2-2	many	CSVWRYTGELFF	TGCAGCGTTTGGCGATACACCGGGGAGCTGTTTTTT
TRBV24-1	NA	TRBJ2-1	NA	CATPDYEQYEQFF	TGTGCCACCCCTGACTACGAACAGTATGAGCAGTTCTTC
TRBV19	TRBD1	TRBJ2-7	NA	CASSIRGQSSYEQYF	TGTGCCAGTAGTATACGGGGACAGAGCTCCTACGAGCAGTACTTC
TRBV24-1	TRBD1	TRBJ1-1	NA	CATSGQGGDTEAFF	TGTGCCACCAGTGGTCAGGGGGGAGACACTGAAGCTTTCTTT
TRBV27	TRBD1	TRBJ1-5	NA	CASSEHPGGKNQPQHF	TGTGCCAGCAGTGAGCATCCAGGGGGTAAAAATCAGCCCCAGCATTTT
TRBV7-7	TRBD2	TRBJ2-1	NA	CASSLAGSGEQFF	TGTGCCAGCAGCCTAGCGGGGTCGGGTGAGCAGTTCTTC
TRBV25-1	NA	TRBJ1-2	NA	CASSGWKGANYGYTF	TGTGCCAGCAGTGGATGGAAAGGAGCTAACTATGGCTACACCTTC
TRBV25-1	NA	TRBJ2-7	once	CASSLGVPGDISYEQYF	TGTGCCAGCAGCTTGGGGGTCCCAGGGGACATATCCTACGAGCAGTACTTC
TRBV19	NA	TRBJ2-7	once	CASSMGTGTFAYEQYF	TGTGCCAGTAGTATGGGTACCGGGACATTCGCCTACGAGCAGTACTTC
TRBV4-1	TRBD1	TRBJ1-5	NA	CASSQVGQGGNQPQHF	TGCGCCAGCAGCCAAGTCGGACAGGGAGGTAATCAGCCCCAGCATTTT
TRBV24-1	NA	TRBJ2-7	medium-sized	CATSPRSEQYF	TGTGCCACCAGCCCACGGAGCGAGCAGTACTTC